At least ten counts were recorded for the clone carrying this T cell receptor beta chain. The antigen is not known. Stated time point: newly diagnosed GD, antithyroid drugs for less than 3 months. Isolated PBMC RNA provided the starting material for the TCR library. This sample was taken from a study of regulatory T cells in long-lasting Graves disease. Whole-study findings and limits: Blood alone, not thyroid tissue, was studied. With persistent disease, TRBV28, TRBJ1-2 and TRBJ2-5 were the favored segments.

The length of the CDR3 is 13 residues. Germline CDR1 and CDR2: SEHNR and FQNEAQ (reference sequence). Trimming took off 1 base at V and 6 bases at J, with 10 bases between the two ends. CDR3-region Arm-PCR and iRepertoire HTBI primers produced the TCR beta libraries. TCRdb passed the multiplex PCR reads through MiXCR, listing each CDR3 protein once. The repertoire has about 210,000 distinct CDR3 sequences, roughly 19% of them found once; the top ten carry about 11%. This sample also belongs to another study, concerning T cells in Graves' hyperthyroidism and ophthalmopathy. This second report adds: In blood, most of the thyroid clonotypes expanded above 0.001 were also present.

The chain joins TRBV7-9 to TRBJ2-7; tentatively, D is TRBD1 (5 bases). The receptor was derived from a woman aged 25 to 39 with Graves disease. The specimen was peripheral blood mononuclear cells (PBMCs), collected at new diagnosis, from a patient treated with antithyroid drugs. The CDR3 region is CASSLGQMGEQYF. The DNA for the CDR3 is TGTGCCAGCAGCTTAGGACAGATGGGCGAGCAGTACTTC.